This T cell receptor beta chain stems from a study of radiation and T cells in renal cell carcinoma. Regarding the study as a whole: From baseline, blood top tumor clonotypes peaked at 2 weeks post-radiation.

Sequenced by immunoSEQ multiplex PCR; TCRdb stores in-frame clones only, minus some. The data hold about 150,000 clones, with about 87% observed a single time. The sample's time point: blood 2 weeks post-SBRT. This sample's treatment: 15 Gy SBRT to primary tumor, nephrectomy 4 weeks later. After SBRT, blood was collected at 2 and 4 weeks, plus baseline. Clear cell pathology was present in this patient's renal cell carcinoma. About this clone itself: The antigen remains undetermined.

This CDR3 region has 15 residues. V was trimmed by 4 bases and J by 4 bases, leaving 17 bases between them. Looked up from germline, CDR1 is SGHDT and CDR2 is YYEEEE. This sequence joins TRBV5-6 and TRBJ1-2; D might be TRBD1 (6 bases). The sequencing here drew on blood, taken from a patient whose treatment included radiotherapy and nephrectomy. The sequence was obtained from a woman between 45 and 60 years old with renal cell carcinoma. CDR3: CASSPGHPAIYGYTF. The CDR3 nucleotides read TGTGCCAGCAGCCCGGGACATCCCGCCATCTATGGCTACACCTTC.